This record concerns one T cell receptor (beta chain) sequence. What it recognizes is unknown. One end of the junction varies from germline; a read error may be responsible. The second PCR ran about 7 to 12 cycles with a sample-barcoded 5' primer and J-beta primers. TCRdb passed the 5' RACE reads through MiXCR, listing each CDR3 protein once. The sample lists about a million distinct CDR3 sequences, 35% to 45% occurring once. The germline V gene has CDR1 LGHNA and CDR2 YSLEER. The CDR3 runs 13 residues. The sample belongs to a study of blood T cells in healthy people across ages. The amount of total RNA extracted per sample was at least 5 micrograms. Study conclusions and caveats: Whereas aged donors had fewer naive CD4+ cells, long-lived donors had more of them and higher diversity. Because donor CMV status was unknown, expanded clonotype changes were possibly confounded.

The chain employs TRBV4-3 and TRBJ1-6; D gene unclear. This clonotype originated in a man between 18 and 29 years old in good health. The sequenced material came from blood. Here the CDR3 DNA reads TGCGCCAGCAGCCAAGATAGGAACTCACCCCCCCACTTT. It yields the protein CASSQDRNSPPHF.